This T cell receptor beta chain was documented in a study of T cell repertoires in cytomegalovirus infection. The V gene's germline CDR1 is ENHRY and CDR2 SYGVKD. Trimming cost V 3 bases and J 0 bases, with 6 bases left between them. The length of the CDR3 is 14 residues. A word on this clonotype: Its antigen is currently unknown.

A single record per CDR3 protein comes from TCRdb applying MiXCR to the reads. The data contain about 110,000 distinct CDR3 sequences, around 28% of them singletons. Here the sequenced sample was CD8+ T cells from cultured PBMCs, taken from culture after CMV antigen stimulation. The chain is built from TRBV10-3 and TRBJ2-1; D is undetermined. This TCR came from a human donor in good health (CMV status not recorded). Some clones in this sample may be carry-over from other donors' samples. Written as DNA, the CDR3 is TGTGCCATCAGTGAATACAGCTCCTACAATGAGCAGTTCTTC. Its translation: CAISEYSSYNEQFF.